The present entry profiles one T cell receptor (beta chain) with its context. Its target antigen remains unknown. It has no much larger one-base neighbor in the sample; base qualities were not kept. The CDR3 has 11 amino acids, counting the end cysteine and phenylalanine. The DNA shown is the 33-base CDR3, in frame from base 1. Per the germline V gene, SGHVS is the CDR1 and FQNEAQ is the CDR2. Trimming costs V 1 base and J 10 bases, and their ends lie 7 bases apart. Patients with a history of autoimmune disease or receiving systemic immunosuppression were excluded from the trial. Peripheral blood for TCR sequencing was drawn from every dose cohort at baseline, at cycle 4 day 1 and at cycle 7 day 1. The samples were taken from a phase I, first-in-human, multicenter, open-label dose-escalation trial of ivuxolimab. Adults with locally advanced or metastatic melanoma, renal cell, hepatocellular, or head and neck squamous cell carcinoma were enrolled in the trial. Before TCR sequencing, CD4+ and CD8+ T cells were separately sorted from peripheral blood.

This sample is part of a study of OX40 agonist ivuxolimab in advanced cancers. Notes on the research overall: Ivuxolimab, which targeted the costimulatory receptor OX40 (CD134), was an agonistic, fully human IgG2 monoclonal antibody. The purpose of peripheral TCRbeta sequencing was to test whether ivuxolimab changed TCR sequence diversity and led to clonal T-cell expansion. Intravenous ivuxolimab was administered to patients every 2 weeks at six dose levels: 0.01, 0.1, 0.3, 1.5, 3 and 10 mg/kg. Partial responses were achieved by three dose-escalation patients, of whom one had hepatocellular carcinoma and two had cutaneous melanoma. Prior anti-PD-1, anti-PD-L1 or anti-CTLA-4 therapy was permitted, and approximately 42% of dose-escalation patients had received checkpoint inhibitors. Of the approximately 50 patients in dose escalation, about 20 had hepatocellular carcinoma, about 15 had melanoma, 9 had renal cell carcinoma and 9 had head and neck cancer. The dose-escalation cohort was roughly 87% male with a mean age of around 64 years, ranging from roughly 23 to 90. The paper describes the monotherapy dose-escalation part (N ≈ 49 patients) of the phase I trial of ivuxolimab. On the study overall, not on this receptor specifically: In partial responders in the 0.1-3.0 mg/kg groups, normalized peripheral clonal expansion was found to be among the lowest, especially among CD8+ T cells. Low levels of normalized T-cell clonal expansion were also seen in some patients who did not respond. Which antigens the clonally expanded peripheral T cells were specific for was not determined. At doses of 0.1 to 3.0 mg/kg, clonal expansion of both CD4+ and CD8+ T cells in blood was seen between baseline and week 6. After ivuxolimab, more expanded clones were found on average in CD8+ T cells than in CD4+ T cells.

Genomic DNA was extracted from sorted cells for sequencing of the TCRbeta CDR3 region. TCRbeta CDR3 regions were sequenced using the immunoSEQ Assay. What TCRdb holds here is the immuneACCESS table cut down to in-frame rearrangements. Part of the clones is not present; checked against another copy, under half of the missing clones reflect an unresolved V gene, and the others are unexplained. This sample lists roughly 66,000 clones; approximately 78% were detected once. 0.4% to 0.45% of the sample goes to the ten largest clones. Material: CD4+ or CD8+ T cells sorted from blood, obtained in a trial of the OX40 agonist ivuxolimab. This TCR derives from an adult with an advanced solid tumor such as melanoma, head and neck, liver or kidney cancer. The chain was built from TRBV7-8 and TRBJ1-1; the D gene is not confidently resolved. The CDR3 protein: CASSLDWVAFF. The nucleotide sequence is TGTGCCAGCAGCTTAGACTGGGTAGCTTTCTTT.